The clone carrying this TCR beta chain was observed a handful of times. These data originate in a study of naive and memory T cell subsets. V shed 4 bases, J shed 4 bases, and the junction held 8 bases outside the gene matches. The CDR3 has 16 amino acids. Both TRBC1 and TRBC2 were covered by a beta constant-region primer of two equimolar oligonucleotides. The ligated cDNA underwent four PCR rounds using SP2 and nested alpha and beta constant-region primers. TCRdb itself ran the UMI-ligation and nested PCR reads through MiXCR, one entry per CDR3 protein. The repertoire holds 130,000 to 150,000 distinct CDR3 sequences, approximately 17% seen once, with about 0.14% in the top ten.

Sequenced input: naive CD4+ T cells from blood. This clonotype was sampled from a human donor in good health. The chain uses TRBV12-3 or TRBV12-4 and TRBJ1-5, with 9 bases that match TRBD1. This CDR3 reads CASSSTHRGRNQPQHF. CDR3 DNA: TGTGCCAGCAGTTCAACTCACAGGGGGCGGAATCAGCCCCAGCATTTT.